The 28 T cell receptor beta chains listed next were all sequenced from one sample in a study of blood T cell repertoires in COVID-19. Method: immunoSEQ multiplex PCR; TCRdb's copy keeps in-frame clones and lacks some. The sample lists approximately 220,000 clones, around nine tenths occurring once. The sequencing input was peripheral blood. The source of these receptors is a man aged 60 to 69 who had recovered from COVID-19.

This clone has more than one count but fewer than ten. The chain is built from TRBV5-1 and TRBJ1-3; weak D call: TRBD1 (6 bases). Looked up from germline, CDR1 is SGHRS and CDR2 is YFSETQ. The CDR3 runs to 14 residues. V lost 2 bases to trimming and J lost 3 bases, with 9 bases between them. The CDR3 DNA sequence: TGCGCCAGCAGCTTTGGCAGGGGTGGAAACACCATATATTTT. This translates into CASSFGRGGNTIYF.

In regard to this clone: A junction end diverges from the germline sequence, so it may reflect a read error. The rearrangement joins TRBV5-1 to TRBJ2-7; 8 bases fit TRBD1. The germline CDR1 and CDR2 sequences are SGHRS and YFSETQ. The CDR3 is made up of 11 amino acids. The CDR3 region is CASSSDRGRAF. The CDR3 nucleotides are TGCGCCAGCAGCTCTGACAGGGGTAGGGCCTTC.

To note about this clone: The junction differs from germline at one of its ends, possibly a read error. The V call is TRBV6-1, the J call TRBJ2-5; perhaps TRBD2 as D (6 bases). Germline V CDR1 and CDR2: MNHNS, SASEGT. This CDR3 is built from 20 residues. CDR3 bases: TGTGTCAGCAGTGGCCTCTTTGGAGGGCGCCTCGATTCCTTAGGGGAGACCCAGTACTTC. The encoded protein is CVSSGLFGGRLDSLGETQYF.

This rearrangement joins TRBV5-1 to TRBJ2-3; a weak D match, TRBD1 (6 bases). V was trimmed by 3 bases and J by 7 bases, leaving 15 bases between them. This CDR3 contains 14 residues. CDR1 SGHRS and CDR2 YFSETQ come from the germline V gene. The CDR3: CASSSMDSSNTQYF. The CDR3 DNA reads TGCGCCAGCAGCTCTATGGACAGCTCGAATACGCAGTATTTT.

In regard to this clone: Different DNA sequences within this sample yield the same CDR3. The CDR3 DNA is TGTGCCAGCAGCGCTCAGGGTGATTCACCCCTCCACTTT. Its translation is CASSAQGDSPLHF. V gene TRBV7-9 combines with J gene TRBJ1-6; D is perhaps TRBD1 (5 bases). Germline CDR1 and CDR2: SEHNR and FQNEAQ (reference sequence). The CDR3 is 13 amino acids. Trimming removed 5 bases at V and 8 bases at J, with 10 bases between.

This clone occurred once. This rearrangement joins TRBV2 to TRBJ2-3; 8 positions agree with TRBD2. The CDR3 runs 13 residues. J was trimmed by 1 base and V by 6 bases; bases with no gene match: 0. Germline CDR1 SNHLY, CDR2 FYNNEI. The CDR3 bases are TGTGCCAGCAGACTAGCGGGCACAGATACGCAGTATTTT. It is translated as CASRLAGTDTQYF.

The genes are TRBV6-6 and TRBJ2-3; D possibly corresponds to TRBD1 (5 bases). The CDR3 spans 13 residues. Germline V lookup: CDR1 MNHNY, CDR2 SVGAGI (reference sequence). V was pared by 6 bases and J by 0 bases, with 7 bases between. The CDR3 protein is CASRTDSTDTQYF. The DNA of the CDR3 is TGTGCCAGCAGGACAGACAGCACAGATACGCAGTATTTT.

In nucleotides, the CDR3 is TGTGCCATCAGTGAGGCGGCCCTCGGAGATACGCAGTATTTT. Its translation is CAISEAALGDTQYF. The rearrangement uses TRBV10-3 and TRBJ2-3; no definite D call. Trimming cost V 2 bases and J 5 bases, with 11 bases left between them. Looked up from germline, CDR1 is ENHRY and CDR2 is SYGVKD. This CDR3 contains 14 residues.

The V gene is TRBV7-3, the J gene TRBJ2-5; TRBD2 is a possible D gene (5 bases). CDR1 is SGHTA and CDR2 is FQGTGA in the germline V gene. Trimming removed 5 bases from V and 1 base from J, with 14 bases in between. The CDR3 is 15 amino acids. The CDR3 DNA reads as TGTGCCAGCAGCCCGAATCCGGGAAGCCAAGAGACCCAGTACTTC. Its protein is CASSPNPGSQETQYF.

This clone was seen a few times. The V and J genes are TRBV27 and TRBJ2-1; 10 nucleotides match TRBD2. The V gene end was trimmed by 2 bases and the J gene end by 4 bases; junction bases not matched to a gene: 8. The CDR3 extends over 17 amino acids. Germline-derived CDR1 and CDR2 are MNHEY and SMNVEV (reference sequence). The CDR3 nucleotides read TGTGCCAGCAGTTTACGGGCTAGCGGGAGTAAGTACAATGAGCAGTTCTTC. This codes for CASSLRASGSKYNEQFF.

J is TRBJ1-3 and V is TRBV5-1; no definite D call. From germline, CDR1 is SGHRS and CDR2 YFSETQ. Trimming cost V 3 bases and J 4 bases, with 17 bases left between them. The CDR3 loop spans 16 amino acids. The CDR3 protein is CASSSLTSASGNTIYF. CDR3 DNA: TGCGCCAGCAGCTCATTAACTTCAGCTAGCGGAAACACCATATATTTT.

This clone was counted a single time. This rearrangement joins TRBV5-1 to TRBJ2-2, with D possibly being TRBD2 (6 bases). Germline V lookup: CDR1 SGHRS, CDR2 YFSETQ. The V end lost 4 bases, the J end lost 0 bases, and 13 bases lay between the germline ends. This CDR3 spans 16 amino acids. The CDR3 DNA is TGCGCCAGCAGCAGACAGCGGGCCCCGAACACCGGGGAGCTGTTTTTT. This codes for CASSRQRAPNTGELFF.

The genes are TRBV5-6 and TRBJ2-3, with D possibly TRBD1 on 5 matching bases. V lost 4 bases, J lost 0 bases, and 24 bases lay in between. Per germline, CDR1 SGHDT and CDR2 YYEEEE. There are 19 residues in the CDR3. The CDR3 sequence: CASSPRTLQVLDSTDTQYF. The CDR3 DNA sequence: TGTGCCAGCAGCCCCCGAACTCTACAGGTCCTAGATAGCACAGATACGCAGTATTTT.

Here the CDR3 DNA reads TGTGCCAGCACTGGGGGGGCTAGCACAGATACGCAGTATTTT. This encodes CASTGGASTDTQYF. The rearrangement links TRBV5-6 to TRBJ2-3; D may be TRBD2 (7 bases). This CDR3 has 14 amino acids. V was pared by 6 bases and J by 0 bases, with 11 bases between. Germline V gene lookup returns CDR1 SGHDT and CDR2 YYEEEE.

J is TRBJ1-6 and V is TRBV19; no clear D gene. Between the trimmed V and J ends, which lost 3 bases and 6 bases, there was a span of 6 bases. The CDR3 consists of 13 residues. Germline V CDR1 and CDR2: LNHDA, SQIVND (reference sequence). The CDR3 spells CASSILGNSPLHF. The CDR3 DNA follows: TGTGCCAGTAGTATTCTAGGTAATTCACCCCTCCACTTT. The full variable domain, completed using reference TRBV19 and TRBJ1-6, is DGGITQSPKYLFRKEGQNVTLSCEQNLNHDAMYWYRQDPGQGLRLIYYSQIVNDFQKGDIAEGYSVSREKKESFPLTVTSAQKNPTAFYLCASSILGNSPLHFGNGTRLTVT.

The chain has TRBV5-8 and TRBJ2-3, with 9 bases identical to TRBD2. The CDR3 has 15 residues. The V gene end was trimmed by 5 bases and the J gene end by 1 base; junction bases not matched to a gene: 5. Germline V gene lookup returns CDR1 SGHTS and CDR2 YDEGEE. The CDR3 sequence is CASRYSGGGTDTQYF. CDR3 coding DNA: TGTGCCAGCAGATATAGCGGGGGCGGCACAGATACGCAGTATTTT.

This rearrangement joins TRBV4-2 to TRBJ2-3; 12 nucleotides agree with TRBD2. V lost 1 base and J lost 4; bases outside the gene matches: 9. The CDR3 spans 18 residues. The germline CDR1 and CDR2 sequences are LGHNA and YNFKEQ. The CDR3 sequence: CASSQGLAGGRRADTQYF. Written as DNA, the CDR3 is TGTGCCAGCAGCCAAGGGCTAGCGGGGGGGCGACGGGCAGATACGCAGTATTTT.

V and J are TRBV19 and TRBJ2-7; possibly TRBD2 for D (5 bases). Between the trimmed V and J ends, which lost 3 bases and 2 bases, there was a span of 11 bases. The CDR3 runs to 14 residues. Germline CDR1 reads LNHDA; CDR2 reads SQIVND (reference sequence). This chain's CDR3 is CASSIRGNAYEQYF. The CDR3 DNA is TGTGCCAGTAGTATTCGAGGGAACGCCTACGAGCAGTACTTC.

The chain is built from TRBV6-6 and TRBJ2-7; 11 nucleotides line up with TRBD1. With 4 bases clipped from V and 6 bases from J, the junction kept 5 bases outside the gene matches. This CDR3 region has 14 residues. Germline CDR1 is MNHNY and CDR2 is SVGAGI (reference sequence). In nucleotides, the CDR3 is TGTGCCAGCAGTTCCCCGGGACAGGGGGTCGAGCAGTACTTC. It yields the protein CASSSPGQGVEQYF.

The DNA of the CDR3 is TGTGCCACCCAGAATAGCGGGGGGGATGGAGAGACCCAGTACTTC. As protein: CATQNSGGDGETQYF. This chain connects TRBV24-1 to TRBJ2-5; 11 bases are shared with TRBD2. The length of the CDR3 is 15 residues. CDR1 KGHDR and CDR2 SFDVKD come from the germline V gene. The J segment lost 4 bases and the V segment lost 9 bases, leaving 9 bases of the junction unmatched.

The V gene is TRBV7-2, the J gene TRBJ2-2, with D possibly being TRBD2 (5 bases). The germline V gene encodes CDR1 SGHTA and CDR2 FQGNSA. This CDR3 has 15 residues. V was cut by 5 bases and J by 4 bases, with 14 bases left in between. The CDR3 protein is CASSPAGRGTGELFF. The DNA for the CDR3 is TGTGCCAGCAGCCCCGCGGGCCGCGGCACCGGGGAGCTGTTTTTT.

The rearrangement links TRBV6-2 or TRBV6-3 to TRBJ2-7; no reliable D call. The V and J ends lost 6 bases and 4 bases respectively, with 22 bases between them. CDR3 length: 16 amino acids. CDR1 and CDR2 (germline): MNHEY, SVGEGT. The CDR3 coding sequence is TGTGCCAGCAGCCCTCCCCCTGCGGCGGAGTTTTACGAGCAGTACTTC. Its protein product is CASSPPPAAEFYEQYF.

The count of this clone is one. V usage is TRBV12-3 or TRBV12-4 and J usage is TRBJ2-1; D may be TRBD2 (6 bases). V was trimmed by 6 bases and J by 9 bases, leaving 15 bases between them. This CDR3 has 13 residues. DNA for the CDR3: TGTGCCAGCAGAAGGGCCCTCGGGGGTGAGCAGTTCTTC. It encodes CASRRALGGEQFF.

This chain connects TRBV7-9 to TRBJ1-3; 7 nucleotides align to TRBD1. The junction had 7 bases not matched to a gene; V was cut back by 5 bases and J by 0 bases. Germline CDR1 reads SEHNR; CDR2 reads FQNEAQ (reference sequence). This CDR3 comprises 16 residues. The CDR3 sequence is CASSITDRSSGNTIYF. Written as DNA, the CDR3 is TGTGCCAGCAGCATTACGGACAGGAGCTCTGGAAACACCATATATTTT.

The chain is built from TRBV7-9 and TRBJ2-5; 10 bases match TRBD1. The CDR3 spans 19 residues. The V and J ends lost 1 base and 1 base, in that order; junction bases with no gene match: 12. Germline assignment: CDR1 SEHNR and CDR2 FQNEAQ (reference sequence). This chain's CDR3 is CASSLGQGAKRGFQETQYF. The CDR3 nucleotides are TGTGCCAGCAGCTTAGGACAGGGGGCCAAGCGGGGCTTCCAAGAGACCCAGTACTTC.

The chain recombines TRBV3-1 (or the pseudogene TRBV3-2) with TRBJ2-5; D unclear. The CDR3 runs 15 residues. CDR1 is LGHDT, CDR2 YNNKEL, per germline (reference sequence). V dropped 2 bases and J dropped 4 bases, with 14 bases sitting between them. The DNA for the CDR3 is TGTGCCAGCAGCCAAAACCCCGTGGTCGGAGAGACCCAGTACTTC. This encodes CASSQNPVVGETQYF.

The rearrangement joins TRBV27 to TRBJ1-1; 9 bases are a match to TRBD1. Germline assignment: CDR1 MNHEY and CDR2 SMNVEV (reference sequence). V shed 8 bases and J 7 bases; nucleotides not matched to a gene: 8. The CDR3 sequence is 13 residues long. The CDR3 protein is CASGPGQGVEAFF. DNA of the CDR3: TGTGCCAGCGGTCCGGGACAGGGAGTTGAAGCTTTCTTT.

V and J are TRBV30 and TRBJ1-5; the match to TRBD1 covers 7 bases. The germline V gene encodes CDR1 GTSNPN and CDR2 SVGIG (reference sequence). J was trimmed by 5 bases and V by 2 bases; bases with no gene match: 12. This CDR3 has 16 amino acids. This CDR3 is CAWSISGGRPYQPQHF. The CDR3 DNA is TGTGCCTGGAGTATCTCAGGGGGTCGGCCTTATCAGCCCCAGCATTTT.